The present TCR beta chain was sequenced within a study of blood T cell repertoires in COVID-19. Background on the study: Donors in the United States, Italy and Spain gave samples during acute or convalescent COVID-19. PBMCs, B-cell-depleted T cells, or T cells were the source of the cDNA or gDNA that made up the material.

Seattle-derived patients entered the study during active infection and were followed longitudinally. The CDR3 covers 15 residues. V was trimmed by 2 bases and J by 2 bases, leaving 7 bases between them. The germline gives CDR1 SGHTA, CDR2 FQGNSA. As processed by the authors: The assay estimated nucleated cells by amplifying reference gene primers. Libraries were prepared by immunoSEQ multiplex PCR; TCRdb keeps only in-frame clonotypes and omits some of them. From that table come the V and J calls and clone size; the DNA was used to work out D and trimming. Here the sample spans roughly 440,000 clones, 88% being singletons.

This clonotype was obtained from a woman aged 45-65 years with COVID-19, enrolled during active disease. Sequenced: peripheral blood. This chain uses TRBV7-2 with TRBJ2-6; the D gene is possibly TRBD2 (5 bases). The CDR3 protein is CASSLRRTGANVLTF. For the CDR3, the DNA is TGTGCCAGCAGCTTAAGGAGGACTGGGGCCAACGTCCTGACTTTC.